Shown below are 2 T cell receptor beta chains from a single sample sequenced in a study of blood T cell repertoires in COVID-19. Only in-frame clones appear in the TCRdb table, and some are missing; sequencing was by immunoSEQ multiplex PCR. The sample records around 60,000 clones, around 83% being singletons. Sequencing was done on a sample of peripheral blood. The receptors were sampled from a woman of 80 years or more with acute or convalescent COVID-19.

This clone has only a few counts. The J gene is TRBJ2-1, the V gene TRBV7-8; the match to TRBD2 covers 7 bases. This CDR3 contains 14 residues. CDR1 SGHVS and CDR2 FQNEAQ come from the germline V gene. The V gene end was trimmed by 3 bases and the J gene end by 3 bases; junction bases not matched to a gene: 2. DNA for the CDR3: TGTGCCAGCAGCTTGACTAGCAGCTACAATGAGCAGTTCTTC. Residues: CASSLTSSYNEQFF. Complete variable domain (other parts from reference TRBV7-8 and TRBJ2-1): GAGVSQSPRYKVAKRGQDVALRCDPISGHVSLFWYQQALGQGPEFLTYFQNEAQLDKSGLPSDRFFAERPEGSVSTLKIQRTQQEDSAVYLCASSLTSSYNEQFFGPGTRLTVL.

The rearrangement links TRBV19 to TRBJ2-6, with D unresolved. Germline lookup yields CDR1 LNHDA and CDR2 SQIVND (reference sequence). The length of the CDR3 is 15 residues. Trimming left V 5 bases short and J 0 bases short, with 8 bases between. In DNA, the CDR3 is TGTGCCAGTAGTTTCCCTTCCTCTGGGGCCAACGTCCTGACTTTC. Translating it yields CASSFPSSGANVLTF.